The TCR beta chain under discussion was sequenced for a study of blood T cells in healthy people across ages. Study observations and caveats: The unknown donor CMV status may have confounded expanded clonotype changes. Age advanced and TCR beta diversity per million T cells fell, roughly linearly.

The V and J ends lost 5 bases and 0 bases respectively, with 15 bases between them. CDR3 length: 16 residues. The germline V gene encodes CDR1 SGHAT and CDR2 FQNNGV. On this clonotype itself: Its antigen is unknown.

For the second PCR, which ran for about 6 to 11 cycles, a sample-barcoded 5' primer and a J-beta primer mix were used. A tag from a template-switch adaptor with 12 random nucleotides marked each cDNA molecule. MiXCR, run by TCRdb on the 5' RACE reads, gives a single entry per CDR3 protein. This sample has some 1 million distinct CDR3 sequences, with 45% found just once. This TCR was sampled from a woman aged 55-70 years in good health. Source material: blood. The chain uses TRBV11-2 and TRBJ2-3; no reliable D call. Here the CDR3 reads CASSLLAQSSTDTQYF. The DNA for the CDR3 is TGTGCCAGCAGCCTACTGGCCCAGTCCAGCACAGATACGCAGTATTTT.